The present T cell receptor (beta chain) was sequenced within a study of cytomegalovirus exposure and HLA in healthy donors. In the study overall: Earlier results showed 117 million unique TCR beta sequences derived from approximately 170 million T cells. Study-level results: A later analysis by the authors found several of the most significant clusters apparently linked to common viral pathogens. Rarity held for most TCR sequences, but there were some public TCRs that occurred in many donors. Published work reported that the classifier diagnosed cytomegalovirus status with high specificity and sensitivity.

Remarks on this clone: The antigen is unknown.

PCR was performed using 60 Vbeta and 13 Jbeta primers. Measured with immunoSEQ multiplex PCR; TCRdb has only the in-frame clones, and not every one. The sample lists roughly 140,000 clones; more than 75% were seen once. The CDR3 covers 14 residues. The V gene end was trimmed by 5 bases and the J gene end by 2 bases; junction bases not matched to a gene: 4. CDR1 and CDR2 (germline): SGHAT, FQNNGV. The TCR comes from a woman aged 40 to 50 in good health and CMV-seropositive. V is TRBV11-2 and J is TRBJ2-3, with 7 bases matching TRBD1. Sequencing was carried out using PBMCs. CDR3 coding DNA: TGTGCCAGCAGCCCGGGACAGTCCACAGATACGCAGTATTTT. It encodes CASSPGQSTDTQYF.